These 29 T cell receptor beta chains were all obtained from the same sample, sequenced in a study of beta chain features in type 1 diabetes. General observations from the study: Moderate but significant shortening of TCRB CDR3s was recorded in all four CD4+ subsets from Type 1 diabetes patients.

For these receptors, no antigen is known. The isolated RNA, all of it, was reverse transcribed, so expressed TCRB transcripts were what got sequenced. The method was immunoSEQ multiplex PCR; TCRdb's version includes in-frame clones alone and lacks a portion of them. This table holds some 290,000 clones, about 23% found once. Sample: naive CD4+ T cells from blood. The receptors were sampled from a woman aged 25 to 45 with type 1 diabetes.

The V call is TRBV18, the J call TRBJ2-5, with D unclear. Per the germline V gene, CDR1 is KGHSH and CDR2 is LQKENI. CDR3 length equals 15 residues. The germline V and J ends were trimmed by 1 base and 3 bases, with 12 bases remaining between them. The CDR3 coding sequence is TGTGCCAGCTCACCACGTGCGAGTATAGAAGAGACCCAGTACTTC. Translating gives CASSPRASIEETQYF.

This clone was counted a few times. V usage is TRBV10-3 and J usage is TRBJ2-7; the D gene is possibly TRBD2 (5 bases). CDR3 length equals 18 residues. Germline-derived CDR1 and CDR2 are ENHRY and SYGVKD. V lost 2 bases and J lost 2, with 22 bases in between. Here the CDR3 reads CAISEPLLVGAATYEQYF. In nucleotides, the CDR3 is TGTGCCATCAGTGAGCCTCTTTTGGTGGGAGCGGCAACCTACGAGCAGTACTTC.

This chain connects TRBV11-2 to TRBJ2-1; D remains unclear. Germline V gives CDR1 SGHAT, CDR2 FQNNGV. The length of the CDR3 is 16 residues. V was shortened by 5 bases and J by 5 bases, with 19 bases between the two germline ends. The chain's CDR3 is CASSPASFAANNEQFF. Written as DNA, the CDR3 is TGTGCCAGCAGCCCAGCCTCGTTTGCGGCAAACAATGAGCAGTTCTTC.

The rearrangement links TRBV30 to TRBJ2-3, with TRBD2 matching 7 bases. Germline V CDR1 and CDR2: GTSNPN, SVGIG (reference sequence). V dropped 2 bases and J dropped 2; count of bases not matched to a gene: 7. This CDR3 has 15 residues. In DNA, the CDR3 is TGTGCCTGGAGTATTTCTAGCGGAACCACAGATACGCAGTATTTT. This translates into CAWSISSGTTDTQYF.

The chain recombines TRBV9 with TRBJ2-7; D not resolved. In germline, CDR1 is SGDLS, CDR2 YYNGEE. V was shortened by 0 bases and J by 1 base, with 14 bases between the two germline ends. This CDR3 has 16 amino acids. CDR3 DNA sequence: TGTGCCAGCAGCGTAGGGCTAACCGACACTTCCTACGAGCAGTACTTC. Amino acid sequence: CASSVGLTDTSYEQYF. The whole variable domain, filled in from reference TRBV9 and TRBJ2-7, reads DSGVTQTPKHLITATGQRVTLRCSPRSGDLSVYWYQQSLDQGLQFLIQYYNGEERAKGNILERFSAQQFPDLHSELNLSSLELGDSALYFCASSVGLTDTSYEQYFGPGTRLTVT.

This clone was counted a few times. The chain's CDR3 is CASRQGTKNIQYF. DNA for the CDR3: TGTGCCAGCCGACAGGGAACCAAAAACATTCAGTACTTC. This chain links TRBV28 with TRBJ2-4, with 7 positions matching TRBD1. There are 13 residues in the CDR3. V shed 8 bases and J 2 bases; nucleotides not matched to a gene: 3. Germline V CDR1 and CDR2: MDHEN, SYDVKM.

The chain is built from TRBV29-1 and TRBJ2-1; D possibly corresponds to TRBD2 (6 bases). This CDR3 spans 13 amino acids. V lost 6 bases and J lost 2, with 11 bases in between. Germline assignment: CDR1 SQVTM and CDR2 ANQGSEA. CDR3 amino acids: CSVAPGAYNEQFF. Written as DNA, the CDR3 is TGCAGCGTCGCCCCGGGGGCCTACAATGAGCAGTTCTTC.

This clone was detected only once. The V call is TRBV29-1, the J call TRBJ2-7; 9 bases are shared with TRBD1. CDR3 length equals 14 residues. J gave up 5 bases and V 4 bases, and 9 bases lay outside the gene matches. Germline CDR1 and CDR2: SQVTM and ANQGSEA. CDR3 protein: CSVAHTQGADEQYF. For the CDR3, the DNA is TGCAGCGTTGCACACACACAGGGGGCCGACGAGCAGTACTTC.

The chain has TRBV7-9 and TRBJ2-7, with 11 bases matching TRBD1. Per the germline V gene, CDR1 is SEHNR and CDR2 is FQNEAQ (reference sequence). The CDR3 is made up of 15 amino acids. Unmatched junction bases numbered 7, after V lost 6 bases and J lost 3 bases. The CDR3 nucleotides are TGTGCCAGCAGGCCGTCCGGGACAGGGGGCTACGAGCAGTACTTC. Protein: CASRPSGTGGYEQYF.

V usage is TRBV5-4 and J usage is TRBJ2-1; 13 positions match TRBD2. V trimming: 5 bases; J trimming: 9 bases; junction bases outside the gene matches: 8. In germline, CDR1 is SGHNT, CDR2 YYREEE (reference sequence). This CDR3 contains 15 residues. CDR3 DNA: TGTGCCAGCAGTACCGGGACTAGCGGGATGGTTGAGCAGTTCTTC. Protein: CASSTGTSGMVEQFF.

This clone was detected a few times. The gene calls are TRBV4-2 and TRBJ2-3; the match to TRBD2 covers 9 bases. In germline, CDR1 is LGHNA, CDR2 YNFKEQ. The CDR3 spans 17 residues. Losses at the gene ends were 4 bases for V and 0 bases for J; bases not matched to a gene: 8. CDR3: CASSPPPGTSSTDTQYF. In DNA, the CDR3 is TGTGCCAGCAGCCCACCTCCCGGGACTAGCAGCACAGATACGCAGTATTTT.

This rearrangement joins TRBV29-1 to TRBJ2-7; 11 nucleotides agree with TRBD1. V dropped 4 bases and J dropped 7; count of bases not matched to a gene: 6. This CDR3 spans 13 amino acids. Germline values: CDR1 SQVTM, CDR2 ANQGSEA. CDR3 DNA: TGCAGCGTTGTGGGACAGGGGGTGTGGGAGCAGTACTTC. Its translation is CSVVGQGVWEQYF.

CDR3 protein: CASSPIITGTGRVEQYF. The CDR3 DNA reads TGTGCCAGCTCACCAATAATCACCGGGACAGGGAGAGTCGAGCAGTACTTC. The chain has TRBV18 and TRBJ2-7; 9 bases are a match to TRBD1. V dropped 2 bases and J dropped 6; count of bases not matched to a gene: 14. The CDR3 covers 17 residues. Germline V gene lookup returns CDR1 KGHSH and CDR2 LQKENI.

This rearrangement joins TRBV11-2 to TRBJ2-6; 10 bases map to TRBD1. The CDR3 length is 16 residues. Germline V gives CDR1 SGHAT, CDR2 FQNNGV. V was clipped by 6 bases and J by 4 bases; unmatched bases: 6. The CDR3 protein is CASSLTGGAGANVLTF. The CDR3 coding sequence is TGTGCCAGCAGTTTGACAGGGGGCGCCGGGGCCAACGTCCTGACTTTC.

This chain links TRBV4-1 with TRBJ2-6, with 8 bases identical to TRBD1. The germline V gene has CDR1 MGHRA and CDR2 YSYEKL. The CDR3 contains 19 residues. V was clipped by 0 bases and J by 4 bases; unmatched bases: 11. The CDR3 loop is CASSQDKRQGALGANVLTF. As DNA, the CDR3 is TGCGCCAGCAGCCAAGATAAGCGGCAGGGGGCTTTAGGGGCCAACGTCCTGACTTTC.

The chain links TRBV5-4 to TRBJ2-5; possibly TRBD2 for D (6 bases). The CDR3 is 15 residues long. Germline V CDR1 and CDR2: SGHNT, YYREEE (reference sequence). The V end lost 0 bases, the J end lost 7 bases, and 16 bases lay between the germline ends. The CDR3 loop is CASSLGLAGRGTQYF. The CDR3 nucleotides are TGTGCCAGCAGCTTGGGTCTAGCCGGGAGAGGGACCCAGTACTTC. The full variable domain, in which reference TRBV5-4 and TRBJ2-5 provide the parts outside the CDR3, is ETGVTQSPTHLIKTRGQQVTLRCSSQSGHNTVSWYQQALGQGPQFIFQYYREEENGRGNFPPRFSGLQFPNYSSELNVNALELDDSALYLCASSLGLAGRGTQYFGPGTRLLVL.

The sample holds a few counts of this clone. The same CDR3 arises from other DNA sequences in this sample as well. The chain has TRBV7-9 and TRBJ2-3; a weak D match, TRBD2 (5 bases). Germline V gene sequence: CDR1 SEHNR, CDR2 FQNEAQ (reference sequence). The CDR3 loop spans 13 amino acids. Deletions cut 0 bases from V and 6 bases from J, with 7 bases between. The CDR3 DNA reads TGTGCCAGCAGCTTAGCGGGAGCGGATACGCAGTATTTT. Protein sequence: CASSLAGADTQYF.

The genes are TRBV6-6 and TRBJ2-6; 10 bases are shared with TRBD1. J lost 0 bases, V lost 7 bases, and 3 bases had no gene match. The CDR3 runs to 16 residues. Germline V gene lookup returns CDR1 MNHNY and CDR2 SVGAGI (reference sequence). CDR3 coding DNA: TGTGCCAGCATCGGGACAGGGGCCTCTGGGGCCAACGTCCTGACTTTC. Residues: CASIGTGASGANVLTF.

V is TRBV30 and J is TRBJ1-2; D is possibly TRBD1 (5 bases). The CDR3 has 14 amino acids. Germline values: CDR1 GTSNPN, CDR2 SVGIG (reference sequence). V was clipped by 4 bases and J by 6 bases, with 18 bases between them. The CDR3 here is CAWTLIRGVHGYTF. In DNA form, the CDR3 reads TGTGCCTGGACCCTAATTCGGGGGGTCCATGGCTACACCTTC.

The CDR3 DNA reads TGTGCCAGCAGTACTCCCTCCAACTATGGCTACACCTTC. It codes for CASSTPSNYGYTF. The chain employs TRBV6-6 and TRBJ1-2; D unclear. The V end was cut by 5 bases, the J end by 2 bases, with 9 bases between. The CDR3 is made up of 13 amino acids. CDR1 is MNHNY and CDR2 is SVGAGI in the germline V gene (reference sequence).

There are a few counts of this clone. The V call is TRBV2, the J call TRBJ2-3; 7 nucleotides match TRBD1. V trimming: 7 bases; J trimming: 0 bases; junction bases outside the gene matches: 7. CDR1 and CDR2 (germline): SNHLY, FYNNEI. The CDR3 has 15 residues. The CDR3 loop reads CASTSDRPSTDTQYF. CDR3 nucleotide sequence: TGTGCCAGCACCTCGGACAGGCCTAGCACAGATACGCAGTATTTT.

Here the CDR3 reads CASSPRATQGHNYGYTF. The CDR3 DNA reads TGTGCCAGCAGCCCGCGGGCGACGCAGGGACACAACTATGGCTACACCTTC. The chain carries TRBV4-2 and TRBJ1-2; the D gene is possibly TRBD1 (6 bases). The V gene lost 4 bases and the J gene lost 2 bases, with 20 bases spanning the gap. Germline assignment: CDR1 LGHNA and CDR2 YNFKEQ. The CDR3 runs 17 residues.

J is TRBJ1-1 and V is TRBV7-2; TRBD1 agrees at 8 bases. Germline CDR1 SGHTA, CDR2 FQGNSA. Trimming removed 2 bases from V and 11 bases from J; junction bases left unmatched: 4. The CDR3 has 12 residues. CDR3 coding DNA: TGTGCCAGCAGCTTATTGGACAGGGCCGCTTTCTTT. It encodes CASSLLDRAAFF.

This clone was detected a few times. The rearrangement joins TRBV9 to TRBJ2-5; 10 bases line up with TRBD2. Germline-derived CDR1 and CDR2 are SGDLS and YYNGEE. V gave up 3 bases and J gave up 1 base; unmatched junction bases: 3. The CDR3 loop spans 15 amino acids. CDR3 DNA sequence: TGTGCCAGCAGCGAGGGGACTAGCGCCCAAGAGACCCAGTACTTC. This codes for CASSEGTSAQETQYF.

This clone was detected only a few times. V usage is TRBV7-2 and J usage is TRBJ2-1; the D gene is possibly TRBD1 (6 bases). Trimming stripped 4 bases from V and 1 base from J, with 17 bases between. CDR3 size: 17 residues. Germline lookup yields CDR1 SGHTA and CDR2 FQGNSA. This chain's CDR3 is CASSSQWGPGSYNEQFF. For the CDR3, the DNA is TGTGCCAGCAGCTCTCAATGGGGGCCCGGGTCCTACAATGAGCAGTTCTTC.

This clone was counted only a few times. The CDR3 sequence: CASSHGQPSYNEQFF. CDR3 nucleotides: TGTGCCAGCAGTCACGGACAGCCCTCCTACAATGAGCAGTTCTTC. The rearrangement joins TRBV6-5 to TRBJ2-1; a possible D gene is TRBD1 (6 bases). Germline V gene data show CDR1 as MNHEY and CDR2 as SVGAGI. V was pared by 5 bases and J by 0 bases, with 11 bases between. The CDR3 length is 15 residues.

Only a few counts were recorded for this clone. Here the CDR3 reads CASTTSWGTLYEQYF. The CDR3 DNA reads as TGTGCCAGCACCACGTCCTGGGGGACACTCTACGAGCAGTACTTC. The chain uses TRBV6-5 and TRBJ2-7; D may be TRBD1 (6 bases). CDR1 is MNHEY, CDR2 SVGAGI, per germline. There are 15 residues in the CDR3. V lost 7 bases and J 3 bases, leaving 19 bases between the germline ends.

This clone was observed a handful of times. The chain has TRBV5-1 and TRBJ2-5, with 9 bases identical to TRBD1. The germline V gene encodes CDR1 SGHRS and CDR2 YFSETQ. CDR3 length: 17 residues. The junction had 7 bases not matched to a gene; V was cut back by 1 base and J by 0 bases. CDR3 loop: CASSLSDDRGYQETQYF. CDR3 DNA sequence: TGCGCCAGCAGCTTGAGTGACGACAGGGGGTACCAAGAGACCCAGTACTTC.

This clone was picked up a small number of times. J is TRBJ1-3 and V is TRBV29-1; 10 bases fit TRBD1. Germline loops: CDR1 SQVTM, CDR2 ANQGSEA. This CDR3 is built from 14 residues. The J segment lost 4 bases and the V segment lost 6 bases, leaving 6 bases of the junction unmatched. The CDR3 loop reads CSVGDRGPGNTIYF. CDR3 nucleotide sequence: TGCAGCGTCGGGGACAGGGGACCAGGAAACACCATATATTTT.